Given below is one T cell receptor beta chain in context. The data originate from a study of tumour-infiltrating T cells in Burkitt lymphoma. Overall study context: Productive clonality predicted overall and progression-free survival.

The CDR3 has 14 residues. V lost 1 base and J lost 3, with 9 bases in between. Germline CDR1 SGHRS, CDR2 YFSETQ. Sequencing used immunoSEQ multiplex PCR; TCRdb keeps in-frame clones, though not all of them. The sample carries 2,000 to 2,500 clones, approximately 25% recorded once. This clonotype was sampled from a human donor with relapsed Burkitt lymphoma. Some clones in this sample may be carry-over from other donors' samples. The sample taken for sequencing was tumor tissue from a relapse. This chain uses TRBV5-1 with TRBJ2-3, with D perhaps matching TRBD2 (6 bases). The CDR3 region has the DNA TGCGCCAGCAGCTTGAATGGGAGGACAGATACGCAGTATTTT. Amino acids: CASSLNGRTDTQYF.